The source of this T cell receptor (beta chain) is a study of cytomegalovirus exposure and HLA in healthy donors. On this clone: Its cognate antigen is unknown.

PCR was performed using 60 Vbeta and 13 Jbeta primers. The data were produced by immunoSEQ multiplex PCR, yet TCRdb's version contains in-frame clones alone and is incomplete. This sample has 55,000 to 70,000 clones, with about 69% found just once. The germline V gene has CDR1 SEHNR and CDR2 FQNEAQ (reference sequence). Germline trimming cut 5 bases from V and 2 bases from J; bases unmatched to any gene: 11. This CDR3 spans 17 amino acids. Points from the study as a whole: Based on reports, TCR beta sequences accurately predicted HLA-A and HLA-B alleles for most subjects. For cytomegalovirus status, the classifier reportedly gave diagnoses with high specificity and sensitivity. It was assumed in the presence/absence analyses that sequencing depth was roughly uniform across donors. Fewer N-insertions than the approximately 700-donor mean were reportedly shown by an Asian-associated ancestry cluster in a later analysis.

V is TRBV7-9 and J is TRBJ2-1, with TRBD2 matching over 8 bases. The sample taken for sequencing was PBMCs. This sequence originates from a woman aged 30 to 39 in good health and CMV-seronegative. The CDR3 here is CASSPQTSEVPYNEQFF. CDR3 DNA sequence: TGTGCCAGCAGCCCCCAGACTAGCGAGGTCCCCTACAATGAGCAGTTCTTC.